The 24 T cell receptor beta chains listed next were all sequenced from one sample in a study of OX40 agonist ivuxolimab in advanced cancers. Assay used: immunoSEQ multiplex PCR; TCRdb lists only in-frame clones, some missing. The sample yields about 58,000 clones, about four fifths seen once. The specimen was CD4+ or CD8+ T cells sorted from blood, collected in a trial of the OX40 agonist ivuxolimab. The receptors shown here come from an adult with an advanced solid tumor such as melanoma, head and neck, liver or kidney cancer.

This clone showed up just a few times. This chain uses TRBV2 with TRBJ2-3, with 9 bases lining up with TRBD2. The CDR3 length is 14 residues. Germline V lookup: CDR1 SNHLY, CDR2 FYNNEI. V shed 4 bases, J shed 8 bases, and the junction held 7 bases outside the gene matches. CDR3 residues: CASSGMGSGGTQYF. For the CDR3, the DNA is TGTGCCAGCAGTGGGATGGGTAGCGGGGGTACGCAGTATTTT. The variable domain in full, with the rest retrieved from reference TRBV2 and TRBJ2-3, is EPEVTQTPSHQVTQMGQEVILRCVPISNHLYFYWYRQILGQKVEFLVSFYNNEISEKSEIFDDQFSVERPDGSNFTLKIRSTKLEDSAMYFCASSGMGSGGTQYFGPGTRLTVL.

The rearrangement joins TRBV6-5 to TRBJ1-3, with a weak D call TRBD1 (5 bases). With 0 bases removed from V and 6 bases from J, the gap between germline ends came to 6 bases. The CDR3 sequence is 13 residues long. Germline V gene data show CDR1 as MNHEY and CDR2 as SVGAGI. CDR3 nucleotide sequence: TGTGCCAGCAGTTACTCCAGGGAAAACACCATATATTTT. Its translation: CASSYSRENTIYF.

For the CDR3, the DNA is TGTGCCAGCAGCGTTTATAGCGGCGAGGCTGATACGCAGTATTTT. It is translated as CASSVYSGEADTQYF. This chain connects TRBV9 to TRBJ2-3; a weak D match, TRBD2 (6 bases). V gave up 2 bases and J gave up 6 bases, with 16 bases separating them. Per the germline V gene, CDR1 is SGDLS and CDR2 is YYNGEE. The CDR3 loop spans 15 amino acids.

The V and J genes are TRBV10-3 and TRBJ1-1, with 8 positions matching TRBD1. This CDR3 is 15 amino acids long. V lost 3 bases to trimming and J lost 4 bases; unmatched junction nucleotides: 7. Germline lookup yields CDR1 ENHRY and CDR2 SYGVKD. CDR3 protein: CAISEDGTGGTEAFF. The DNA for the CDR3 is TGTGCCATCAGTGAAGATGGTACAGGGGGCACTGAAGCTTTCTTT.

This sequence joins TRBV27 and TRBJ1-2; D is possibly TRBD1 (6 bases). CDR1 MNHEY and CDR2 SMNVEV come from the germline V gene (reference sequence). The CDR3 consists of 15 residues. The ends were cut back, 0 bases at V and 1 base at J, with 9 bases in the middle. CDR3 nucleotide sequence: TGTGCCAGCAGTTTATCTGGGGGCCGTAACTATGGCTACACCTTC. It codes for CASSLSGGRNYGYTF.

This clone was seen a handful of times. The rearrangement links TRBV7-2 to TRBJ1-1, with D perhaps matching TRBD1 (5 bases). Trimming pared 1 base from V and 1 base from J, leaving 10 bases between. The CDR3 totals 15 residues. Germline loops: CDR1 SGHTA, CDR2 FQGNSA. This CDR3 is CASSLDLGQNTEAFF. Here the CDR3 DNA reads TGTGCCAGCAGCTTAGACCTAGGACAGAACACTGAAGCTTTCTTT.

The chain recombines TRBV4-2 with TRBJ2-2, with 7 bases fitting TRBD2. Trimming removed 0 bases from V and 2 bases from J; junction bases left unmatched: 6. The CDR3 covers 17 residues. CDR1 is LGHNA, CDR2 YNFKEQ, per germline. CDR3 nucleotide sequence: TGTGCCAGCAGCCAAGAACCCAGCGGGGTAAACACCGGGGAGCTGTTTTTT. Protein: CASSQEPSGVNTGELFF.

The V and J genes are TRBV10-3 and TRBJ2-1, with 11 bases lining up with TRBD2. With 10 bases clipped from V and 5 bases from J, the junction kept 13 bases outside the gene matches. The V gene's germline CDR1 is ENHRY and CDR2 SYGVKD. The CDR3 contains 16 residues. The DNA of the CDR3 is TGTGCCACGAACACCGGGACTAGCGGAGGGAACAATGAGCAGTTCTTC. Encoded protein: CATNTGTSGGNNEQFF.

DNA of the CDR3: TGCGCCAGCAGCTGGTCCGGGACTACCACAGATACGCAGTATTTT. As protein: CASSWSGTTTDTQYF. V is TRBV5-1 and J is TRBJ2-3, with TRBD2 matching 7 bases. Per the germline V gene, CDR1 is SGHRS and CDR2 is YFSETQ. The V and J ends lost 3 bases and 2 bases, in that order; junction bases with no gene match: 6. This CDR3 region has 15 residues.

The chain combines TRBV19 with TRBJ1-2; possibly TRBD1 for D (6 bases). Germline CDR1 is LNHDA and CDR2 is SQIVND (reference sequence). V lost 3 bases and J lost 5, with 13 bases in between. This CDR3 is built from 14 residues. CDR3 sequence (DNA): TGTGCCAGTAGTATGCTGGACAGTACTTATGGCTACACCTTC. It encodes CASSMLDSTYGYTF.

J is TRBJ1-2 and V is TRBV30; 7 bases fit TRBD1. Germline-derived CDR1 and CDR2 are GTSNPN and SVGIG (reference sequence). The ends lost 5 bases at V and 6 bases at J; junction bases unmatched: 18. The CDR3 has 16 residues. CDR3 amino acids: CAWRGLRRTQGDGYTF. The CDR3 coding sequence is TGTGCCTGGCGGGGGTTGAGACGGACCCAGGGGGATGGCTACACCTTC.

The chain carries TRBV11-3 and TRBJ1-6; D call uncertain. The CDR3 totals 12 residues. CDR1 SGHNT and CDR2 YENEEA come from the germline V gene. The ends were cut back, 4 bases at V and 10 bases at J, with 8 bases in the middle. The CDR3 loop is CASSSQISPLHF. The CDR3 bases are TGTGCCAGCAGCTCCCAGATCTCACCCCTCCACTTT.

With regard to this clone: Other nucleotide sequences from this sample produce the same CDR3. The rearrangement links TRBV25-1 to TRBJ1-2; tentatively, D is TRBD1 (5 bases). CDR3 length: 11 residues. The germline V gene encodes CDR1 MGHDK and CDR2 SYGVNS. Trimming shortened V by 5 bases and J by 6 bases, and 7 bases separated the two germline ends. Here the CDR3 DNA reads TGTGCCAGCAGTAGGGGCCATGGCTACACCTTC. Its translation is CASSRGHGYTF.

This clone was detected a few times. The rearrangement links TRBV19 to TRBJ1-2; D gene ambiguous. The CDR3 extends over 15 amino acids. Germline CDR1 reads LNHDA; CDR2 reads SQIVND (reference sequence). V dropped 0 bases and J dropped 0 bases, with 8 bases sitting between them. CDR3 sequence reads: CASSIDQAANYGYTF. CDR3 coding DNA: TGTGCCAGTAGTATAGATCAGGCAGCTAACTATGGCTACACCTTC.

The chain links TRBV18 to TRBJ2-1; D is perhaps TRBD2 (5 bases). This CDR3 region has 13 residues. The V end was cut by 4 bases, the J end by 7 bases, with 11 bases between. The germline CDR1 and CDR2 sequences are KGHSH and LQKENI. CDR3: CASSQNLANEQFF. CDR3 DNA: TGTGCCAGCTCACAAAACCTAGCTAATGAGCAGTTCTTC. Complete variable domain (other parts from reference TRBV18 and TRBJ2-1): NAGVMQNPRHLVRRRGQEARLRCSPMKGHSHVYWYRQLPEEGLKFMVYLQKENIIDESGMPKERFSAEFPKEGPSILRIQQVVRGDSAAYFCASSQNLANEQFFGPGTRLTVL.

This clone was counted a few times. The chain uses TRBV7-2 and TRBJ1-3; D not certain. Trimming removed 5 bases at V and 0 bases at J, with 8 bases between. Germline lookup yields CDR1 SGHTA and CDR2 FQGNSA. The CDR3 is 14 residues long. The CDR3 DNA reads TGTGCCAGCAGCGCCGCATCCTCTGGAAACACCATATATTTT. Translation: CASSAASSGNTIYF.

This sequence joins TRBV6-5 and TRBJ1-1, with a tentative D call TRBD1 (5 bases). The V end was cut by 3 bases, the J end by 1 base, with 12 bases between. CDR1 is MNHEY, CDR2 SVGAGI, per germline. CDR3 length: 15 residues. CDR3 in DNA: TGTGCCAGCAGTTATCCAGGGTCCCAGAACACTGAAGCTTTCTTT. Its protein product is CASSYPGSQNTEAFF.

The sample holds one count of this clone. The V and J genes are TRBV6-6 and TRBJ1-2, with D possibly matching TRBD1 (6 bases). Trimming took off 2 bases at V and 3 bases at J, with 10 bases between the two ends. From germline, CDR1 is MNHNY and CDR2 SVGAGI (reference sequence). This CDR3 comprises 14 residues. This CDR3 is CASSYDRTYYGYTF. The CDR3 DNA is TGTGCCAGCAGTTACGACAGGACCTACTATGGCTACACCTTC.

V gene TRBV7-3 combines with J gene TRBJ2-3; TRBD2 might be the D (7 bases). This CDR3 contains 14 residues. V gave up 6 bases and J gave up 2 bases, with 12 bases separating them. Germline CDR1 is SGHTA and CDR2 is FQGTGA. The DNA of the CDR3 is TGTGCCAGCAGTAGGGGGACTAACACAGATACGCAGTATTTT. Its translation is CASSRGTNTDTQYF.

The chain combines TRBV2 with TRBJ1-2; D uncertain. Per the germline V gene, CDR1 is SNHLY and CDR2 is FYNNEI. The CDR3 is 13 residues long. V lost 3 bases to trimming and J lost 8 bases, with 13 bases between them. The CDR3 DNA reads TGTGCCAGCAGTGATGGTGGGGTGTGGGGCTACACCTTC. Translating gives CASSDGGVWGYTF.

The chain employs TRBV7-2 and TRBJ2-7; 8 bases are shared with TRBD2. CDR1 and CDR2 from the germline V gene are SGHTA and FQGNSA. Unmatched junction bases numbered 6, after V lost 5 bases and J lost 3 bases. The CDR3 is 14 residues long. CDR3 sequence: CASSREGLGYEQYF. In nucleotides, the CDR3 is TGTGCCAGCAGCCGGGAGGGCCTTGGCTACGAGCAGTACTTC.

The V gene is TRBV7-2, the J gene TRBJ2-1; a possible D gene is TRBD1 (6 bases). Germline CDR1 and CDR2: SGHTA and FQGNSA. V was cut by 1 base and J by 4 bases, with 8 bases left in between. The CDR3 totals 14 residues. The CDR3 sequence is CASSLVQGYNEQFF. Written as DNA, the CDR3 is TGTGCCAGCAGCTTAGTTCAGGGGTACAATGAGCAGTTCTTC.

The chain combines TRBV7-8 with TRBJ2-7; 10 bases line up with TRBD2. The CDR3 is 16 residues long. In germline, CDR1 is SGHVS, CDR2 FQNEAQ. V was pared by 0 bases and J by 6 bases, with 8 bases of the junction left unmatched. This chain's CDR3 is CASSLAPIAGGAEQYV. CDR3 DNA: TGTGCCAGCAGCTTAGCCCCAATAGCGGGAGGTGCCGAGCAGTACGTC.

This clone was seen only a few times. J is TRBJ2-2 and V is TRBV27, with D possibly matching TRBD2 (7 bases). V dropped 6 bases and J dropped 1 base, with 12 bases sitting between them. The germline V gene encodes CDR1 MNHEY and CDR2 SMNVEV (reference sequence). The CDR3 extends over 15 amino acids. The CDR3 sequence is CASSRRGGNTGELFF. The CDR3 DNA sequence: TGTGCCAGCAGCCGGAGGGGGGGGAACACCGGGGAGCTGTTTTTT.